This is a list of T cell receptor beta chains from one sample in a study of CD8+CD57+ T cells in acquired aplastic anemia. TCRdb independently ran MiXCR on the reads; one entry per CDR3 protein. The sample shows around 500,000 distinct CDR3 sequences, roughly a third of them seen only once. Sequenced input: sorted CD4+, CD8+, or CD8+CD57+ T cells (not recorded which) from PBMCs. These receptor sequences come from a human donor with aplastic anemia. Both conserved end residues are part of each CDR3. The D gene is left open where the match is weak. The size field is filled for only some rows; it gives once, few, many or a size class.

>TRBJ1-6|many|TRBD1|TRBV2
TGTGCCAGCATCGGTCGACAGGGTGGGTCACCCCTCCACTTT
CASIGRQGGSPLHF
>TRBJ2-5|many|NA|TRBV2
TGTGCCAGCGCCCCCCGGGCGGCGGGAAAGGAGACCCAGTACTTC
CASAPRAAGKETQYF
>TRBJ2-1|NA|TRBD2|TRBV20-1
TGCAGTGCCGGAGGACTAGCGGGAGGGTTTTCTGAGCAGTTCTTC
CSAGGLAGGFSEQFF
>TRBJ1-2|many|TRBD1|TRBV10-3
TGTGCCATCAATACAGGGGGCGCGGGCTATGGCTACACCTTC
CAINTGGAGYGYTF
>TRBJ1-6|many|TRBD1|TRBV19
TGTGCCAGTAGTACAACAGGGGGCTTGAATTCACCCCTCCACTTT
CASSTTGGLNSPLHF
>TRBJ2-5|NA|NA|TRBV20-1
TGCAGTGCGAGACGAACAGCTGGGGGAGAGACCCAGTACTTC
CSARRTAGGETQYF
>TRBJ1-6|few|NA|TRBV11-2
TGTGCCAGCAGTGCTCGGACAGTACCTTTATCCCTCCACTTT
CASSARTVPLSLHF
>TRBJ2-1|NA|NA|TRBV7-3
TGTGCCAGCAGCTTCGTTGGTGAGTTCAATGAGCAGTTCTTC
CASSFVGEFNEQFF
>TRBJ2-4|few|NA|TRBV19
TGTGCCAGTAGTATGGACAGCCTGCTAGCCAAAAACATTCAGTACTTC
CASSMDSLLAKNIQYF
>TRBJ2-2|many|NA|TRBV15
TGTGCCACCAGCAGAGACAGGACCGGGGAGCTGTTTTTT
CATSRDRTGELFF
>TRBJ2-7|NA|NA|TRBV7-6
TGTGCCAGCAGCTTAGATACCAGGGTGGGCTACGAGCAGTACTTC
CASSLDTRVGYEQYF
>TRBJ1-6|few|NA|TRBV13
TGTGCCAGCAGCCCCAGCAGCTCCTATAATTCACCCCTCCACTTT
CASSPSSSYNSPLHF
>TRBJ1-2|many|NA|TRBV6-1
TGTGCCAGCAGTGAAGGGAACTATGGCTACACCTTC
CASSEGNYGYTF
>TRBJ2-7|NA|NA|TRBV6-6
TGTGCCAGCAGTTACTCTTTCGGGGCCTACGAGCAGTACTTC
CASSYSFGAYEQYF
>TRBJ2-3|NA|TRBD2|TRBV10-3
TGTGCCAGCAGTTACCGGGGGACTAGCGGCACAGATACGCAGTATTTT
CASSYRGTSGTDTQYF
>TRBJ1-1|many|NA|TRBV7-9
TGTGCCAGCAGCTATAACCGGGTGAACACTGAAGCTTTCTTT
CASSYNRVNTEAFF
>TRBJ2-1|NA|NA|TRBV9
TGTGCCAGCAGCCGCGACCCACTAGCCAACAATGAGCAGTTCTTC
CASSRDPLANNEQFF
>TRBJ2-7|few|NA|TRBV2
TGTGCCAGCAGCCAAGGGACCGAACGAGGGGCCTACGAGCAGTACTTC
CASSQGTERGAYEQYF